The clone carrying this T cell receptor beta chain showed up just once. Per the authors' pipeline: Estimated nucleated cell counts came from reference gene primer amplification. The repertoire was sequenced with immunoSEQ multiplex PCR; TCRdb's copy has only in-frame clones and lacks some. The V and J calls and clone size were taken over from that table, and D and trimming were inferred from the DNA. The sample has about 70,000 clones, 85% to 90% seen once. Germline V gene lookup returns CDR1 MNHEY and CDR2 SVGEGT. The CDR3 is 17 residues long. The junction had 11 bases not matched to a gene; V was cut back by 5 bases and J by 0 bases. This sample is part of a study of blood T cell repertoires in COVID-19.

The chain combines TRBV6-2 or TRBV6-3 with TRBJ1-1, with TRBD1 identical over 8 bases. What was sequenced was peripheral blood. This receptor was obtained from a woman at least 80 years old with active or convalescent COVID-19. CDR3 in DNA: TGTGCCAGCAGTACGACACGGACAGGGTCTATGAACACTGAAGCTTTCTTT. As protein: CASSTTRTGSMNTEAFF.